Here is one T cell receptor (beta chain) with its context. This sample is part of a study of cytomegalovirus exposure and HLA in healthy donors. Study background: A preliminary data release comprised roughly 80 million unique TCRs obtained from HLA-typed donors.

PCR was performed using 60 Vbeta and 13 Jbeta primers. TCRdb's table, derived via immunoSEQ multiplex PCR, lists solely in-frame clones and lacks some. Seen here are 45,000 to 55,000 clones, around 52% observed once, and the top ten hold approximately 12%. Material: PBMCs. The TCR comes from a human donor in good health.

In DNA form, the CDR3 reads TGTGCCAGCAGCGAGGGGACAGGGTCCACCGGGGAGCTGTTTTTT. Amino acid sequence: CASSEGTGSTGELFF. V usage is TRBV9 and J usage is TRBJ2-2; 9 bases agree with TRBD1. Trimming cost V 3 bases and J 4 bases; bases outside gene matches: 4. There are 15 residues in the CDR3. The germline V gene has CDR1 SGDLS and CDR2 YYNGEE.